Listed here are 24 T cell receptor beta chains from one sample, sequenced in a study of T cell repertoires in cytomegalovirus infection. Their cognate antigens are unknown. Via MiXCR, TCRdb re-called the reads, giving one row per CDR3 protein. This sample has about 890,000 distinct CDR3 sequences; roughly 30% occur once, and the top ten carry about an eighth. The sample in question was cultured CD8+ T cells from PBMCs, obtained from culture after CMV antigen stimulation. These TCRs come from a human donor in good health (CMV status not recorded). Some clones in this sample may be carry-over from other donors' samples.

The chain combines TRBV28 with TRBJ2-7; 10 nucleotides line up with TRBD2. Germline CDR1 reads MDHEN; CDR2 reads SYDVKM. V trimming: 6 bases; J trimming: 0 bases; junction bases outside the gene matches: 5. The CDR3 has 15 amino acids. The CDR3 spells CASRTRLAGSYEQYV. In nucleotides, the CDR3 is TGTGCCAGCAGGACCCGACTAGCGGGCTCCTACGAGCAGTACGTC.

This clonotype was detected a few times. The chain recombines TRBV6-6 with TRBJ2-5; D unclear. The CDR3 consists of 14 residues. The germline V gene encodes CDR1 MNHNY and CDR2 SVGAGI (reference sequence). V was pared by 0 bases and J by 1 base, with 6 bases between. The CDR3 DNA reads as TGTGCCAGCAGTTACTCTCCCGCCCAAGAGACCCAGTACTTC. Translation gives CASSYSPAQETQYF.

Remarks on this clonotype: It may be a read error: a sequence one base away is much more abundant. The rearrangement uses TRBV7-6 and TRBJ2-1; D gene unclear. V lost 6 bases and J lost 8, with 14 bases in between. This CDR3 is 13 amino acids long. Germline CDR1 reads SGHVS; CDR2 reads FNYEAQ. For the CDR3, the DNA is TGTGCCAGCAGACCCGGGCCCCTCGATGAGCAGTTCTTC. It encodes CASRPGPLDEQFF.

This rearrangement joins TRBV5-8 to TRBJ2-7; D is unresolved. There are 16 residues in the CDR3. Per the germline V gene, CDR1 is SGHTS and CDR2 is YDEGEE. Trimming cost V 1 base and J 5 bases, with 19 bases left between them. DNA of the CDR3: TGTGCCAGCAGCTTGACTGAAGACGACATCTACGACGAGCAGTACTTC. It yields the protein CASSLTEDDIYDEQYF.

This clonotype was detected a few times. The chain joins TRBV4-2 to TRBJ2-1; TRBD2 matches 10 bases. Germline V gene lookup returns CDR1 LGHNA and CDR2 YNFKEQ. V gave up 3 bases and J gave up 4 bases; unmatched junction bases: 9. The CDR3 has 17 residues. Written as DNA, the CDR3 is TGTGCCAGCAGCCAGCCCACTAGCGGGGATTGGTACAATGAGCAGTTCTTC. It translates to CASSQPTSGDWYNEQFF.

This chain joins TRBV12-3 or TRBV12-4 and TRBJ2-4, with 10 bases lining up with TRBD1. The length of the CDR3 is 20 residues. The junction had 13 bases not matched to a gene; V was cut back by 2 bases and J by 0 bases. For the CDR3, the DNA is TGTGCCAGCAGTTTATTCGCCTCCGGGACAGGGGTTGGAGCCAAAAACATTCAGTACTTC. Translation: CASSLFASGTGVGAKNIQYF.

V usage is TRBV5-6 and J usage is TRBJ2-6; D possibly corresponds to TRBD1 (5 bases). Germline lookup yields CDR1 SGHDT and CDR2 YYEEEE. V lost 4 bases, J lost 0 bases, and 17 bases lay in between. The CDR3 is made up of 18 amino acids. This CDR3 reads CASSGLDKVGSGANVLTF. The CDR3 DNA sequence: TGTGCCAGCAGCGGGCTGGACAAGGTGGGCTCTGGGGCCAACGTCCTGACTTTC. The full variable domain, its missing parts supplied by reference TRBV5-6 and TRBJ2-6, is DAGVTQSPTHLIKTRGQQVTLRCSPKSGHDTVSWYQQALGQGPQFIFQYYEEEERQRGNFPDRFSGHQFPNYSSELNVNALLLGDSALYLCASSGLDKVGSGANVLTFGAGSRLTVL.

The gene calls are TRBV9 and TRBJ1-4, with no clear D. Germline V lookup: CDR1 SGDLS, CDR2 YYNGEE. The V end lost 0 bases, the J end lost 5 bases, and 8 bases lay between the germline ends. CDR3 length: 14 residues. This chain's CDR3 is CASSVGGGNEKLFF. Written as DNA, the CDR3 is TGTGCCAGCAGCGTAGGCGGAGGGAATGAAAAACTGTTTTTT.

This clonotype was picked up many times. This chain links TRBV7-9 with TRBJ2-3; TRBD1 matches at 7 bases. Germline trimming cut 5 bases from V and 0 bases from J; bases unmatched to any gene: 5. This CDR3 comprises 15 residues. The V gene's germline CDR1 is SEHNR and CDR2 FQNEAQ (reference sequence). The chain's CDR3 is CASSPAGGSTDTQYF. The CDR3 DNA is TGTGCCAGCAGCCCGGCAGGGGGAAGCACAGATACGCAGTATTTT.

The chain is built from TRBV4-3 and TRBJ2-3; the D gene is possibly TRBD1 (6 bases). The CDR3 sequence is 16 residues long. The V end lost 1 base, the J end lost 7 bases, and 18 bases lay between the germline ends. Germline V CDR1 and CDR2: LGHNA, YSLEER. As DNA, the CDR3 is TGCGCCAGCAGCCAAGGGGATGGGCAGGGGCCATATACGCAGTATTTT. Its protein is CASSQGDGQGPYTQYF.

V is TRBV19 and J is TRBJ2-4, with 8 bases lining up with TRBD1. The CDR3 is made up of 15 amino acids. Germline-derived CDR1 and CDR2 are LNHDA and SQIVND (reference sequence). The ends lost 3 bases at V and 6 bases at J; junction bases unmatched: 7. The CDR3 region has the DNA TGTGCCAGTAGTATCCCTGGGACAGGTGTAAACATTCAGTACTTC. Translated: CASSIPGTGVNIQYF.

V and J are TRBV19 and TRBJ2-6; perhaps TRBD2 as D (5 bases). In germline, CDR1 is LNHDA, CDR2 SQIVND (reference sequence). Trimming shortened V by 5 bases and J by 2 bases, and 10 bases separated the two germline ends. The CDR3 has 15 residues. The CDR3 protein is CASSRGGAGANVLTF. The CDR3, as DNA: TGTGCCAGTAGTCGAGGAGGCGCTGGGGCCAACGTCCTGACTTTC. Combining the CDR3 with reference TRBV19 and TRBJ2-6 gives the whole variable domain DGGITQSPKYLFRKEGQNVTLSCEQNLNHDAMYWYRQDPGQGLRLIYYSQIVNDFQKGDIAEGYSVSREKKESFPLTVTSAQKNPTAFYLCASSRGGAGANVLTFGAGSRLTVL.

This clonotype was seen more than once but under ten times. The rearrangement uses TRBV5-6 and TRBJ2-3; 7 nucleotides match TRBD2. After removal of 0 bases from V and 3 bases from J, the junction contained 4 bases not matched to a gene. The CDR3 consists of 15 residues. The germline CDR1 and CDR2 sequences are SGHDT and YYEEEE. CDR3 loop: CASSLVSAGTDTQYF. CDR3 nucleotides: TGTGCCAGCAGCTTGGTCTCAGCGGGGACAGATACGCAGTATTTT.

This sequence joins TRBV7-9 and TRBJ2-7; tentatively, D is TRBD1 (6 bases). V was trimmed by 5 bases and J by 9 bases, leaving 20 bases between them. This CDR3 spans 14 amino acids. Germline CDR1 SEHNR, CDR2 FQNEAQ (reference sequence). CDR3 loop: CASSGRDTLKGQYF. DNA for the CDR3: TGTGCCAGCAGCGGAAGGGACACCCTCAAAGGGCAGTACTTC.

The genes are TRBV6-2 or TRBV6-3 and TRBJ1-5; D gene unclear. The CDR3 is 15 amino acids. The V gene's germline CDR1 is MNHEY and CDR2 SVGEGT. V dropped 0 bases and J dropped 6 bases, with 12 bases sitting between them. CDR3 loop: CASSYSNGVGQPQHF. The CDR3 nucleotides are TGTGCCAGCAGTTACTCGAACGGGGTAGGTCAGCCCCAGCATTTT.

This clonotype was seen a few times. The rearrangement uses TRBV6-2 or TRBV6-3 and TRBJ2-7, with 7 bases aligning to TRBD1. V gave up 6 bases and J gave up 6 bases; unmatched junction bases: 11. The CDR3 spans 14 residues. Per the germline V gene, CDR1 is MNHEY and CDR2 is SVGEGT. CDR3 amino acids: CASSSPDRHAEQYV. The CDR3 bases are TGTGCCAGCAGCAGCCCGGACAGGCACGCCGAGCAGTACGTC.

This clonotype was found a few times. The CDR3 loop reads CSARGTSGSGDTQYF. CDR3 bases: TGCAGTGCTAGAGGGACTAGCGGCTCCGGGGATACGCAGTATTTT. This chain connects TRBV20-1 to TRBJ2-3; 10 nucleotides match TRBD2. CDR1 is DFQATT and CDR2 is SNEGSKA in the germline V gene (reference sequence). The CDR3 spans 15 residues. Germline trimming cut 1 base from V and 6 bases from J; bases unmatched to any gene: 7.

The chain uses TRBV7-2 and TRBJ2-3; 15 bases align to TRBD2. Per the germline V gene, CDR1 is SGHTA and CDR2 is FQGNSA. The trim removed 1 base at V and 5 bases at J, leaving 10 bases unmatched. The CDR3 has 19 residues. CDR3 nucleotide sequence: TGTGCCAGCAGCTTAGTCGGGACTAGCGGGGGGCGGGCGGGAGATACGCAGTATTTT. Its translation is CASSLVGTSGGRAGDTQYF. The variable domain in full, with the rest retrieved from reference TRBV7-2 and TRBJ2-3, is GAGVSQSPSNKVTEKGKDVELRCDPISGHTALYWYRQSLGQGLEFLIYFQGNSAPDKSGLPSDRFSAERTGGSVSTLTIQRTQQEDSAVYLCASSLVGTSGGRAGDTQYFGPGTRLTVL.

The chain couples TRBV15 to TRBJ2-1; 9 positions agree with TRBD2. Looked up from germline, CDR1 is LNHNV and CDR2 is YYDKDF (reference sequence). The CDR3 consists of 16 residues. V was pared by 0 bases and J by 9 bases, with 9 bases of the junction left unmatched. CDR3 in DNA: TGTGCCACCAGCAGAGATCTCGCGGGGGGGCCGGGTGAGCAGTTCTTC. Translated: CATSRDLAGGPGEQFF.

This clonotype was found many times. V and J are TRBV7-9 and TRBJ2-5; weak D call: TRBD1 (6 bases). This CDR3 has 15 residues. Trimming took off 3 bases at V and 1 base at J, with 12 bases between the two ends. In germline, CDR1 is SEHNR, CDR2 FQNEAQ (reference sequence). CDR3: CASSFETGRQETQYF. CDR3 DNA sequence: TGTGCCAGCAGCTTTGAGACAGGACGCCAAGAGACCCAGTACTTC.

This clonotype appeared a few times. The chain couples TRBV7-8 to TRBJ2-3, with 15 bases identical to TRBD2. The CDR3 runs to 21 residues. V was clipped by 3 bases and J by 3 bases; unmatched bases: 16. CDR1 SGHVS and CDR2 FQNEAQ come from the germline V gene. The CDR3 sequence is CASSFTEEHRTSGGDTDTQYF. The CDR3 DNA reads as TGTGCCAGCAGCTTCACCGAAGAACATAGGACTAGCGGGGGGGATACAGATACGCAGTATTTT.

In its sample, this clonotype was seen many times. The rearrangement joins TRBV7-8 to TRBJ1-5; D ambiguous. CDR3 length: 17 amino acids. Looked up from germline, CDR1 is SGHVS and CDR2 is FQNEAQ. With 0 bases removed from V and 0 bases from J, the gap between germline ends came to 12 bases. The CDR3 here is CASSLAAFQDSNQPQHF. CDR3 coding DNA: TGTGCCAGCAGCTTAGCGGCGTTTCAGGATAGCAATCAGCCCCAGCATTTT.

This clonotype was picked up a small number of times. The chain combines TRBV6-5 with TRBJ2-1; 7 bases line up with TRBD1. The CDR3 covers 16 residues. Trimming removed 2 bases from V and 3 bases from J; junction bases left unmatched: 7. Germline V CDR1 and CDR2: MNHEY, SVGAGI. The CDR3: CASSYPAGGHYNEQFF. CDR3 nucleotides: TGTGCCAGCAGTTACCCTGCAGGGGGTCACTACAATGAGCAGTTCTTC.

This chain links TRBV5-4 with TRBJ1-2; D may be TRBD1 (5 bases). The germline V gene encodes CDR1 SGHNT and CDR2 YYREEE (reference sequence). This CDR3 contains 12 residues. With 4 bases removed from V and 4 bases from J, the gap between germline ends came to 8 bases. The CDR3 DNA follows: TGTGCCAGCAGCGGGGACGTCTATGGCTACACCTTC. Its protein is CASSGDVYGYTF.